This T cell receptor beta chain originates from a study of OX40 agonist ivuxolimab in advanced cancers. Study summary: An agonistic human IgG2 monoclonal antibody against OX40 (CD134) was given.

Patients who had autoimmune disease history or got systemic immunosuppression were left out. Produced via immunoSEQ multiplex PCR; TCRdb's table is partial and in-frame only. The table lists tens of thousands of clones, roughly nine tenths of them singletons. Whole-study findings and limits: Some nonresponders also had low normalized T-cell clonal expansion. CD8+ T cells (on average) carried more expanded clones than CD4+ T cells.

J was trimmed by 0 bases and V by 4 bases; bases with no gene match: 2. The CDR3 runs 15 residues. Germline-derived CDR1 and CDR2 are LNHDA and SQIVND (reference sequence). Of note for this clone: Its cognate antigen is unknown.

The receptor comes from an adult with an advanced solid tumor such as melanoma, head and neck, liver or kidney cancer. The chain employs TRBV19 and TRBJ2-1; TRBD2 matches at 8 bases. The starting material was CD4+ or CD8+ T cells sorted from blood, obtained in a trial of the OX40 agonist ivuxolimab. CDR3 DNA: TGTGCCAGTAGTACCACTAGCGGCTCCTACAATGAGCAGTTCTTC. Protein product: CASSTTSGSYNEQFF.